What follows is one TCR beta chain and its context. Its specific antigen is unknown. Base qualities are not recorded, but no much larger clone differs from it by a single base. At one collaborating source in Seattle, patients were enrolled during active infection and were followed longitudinally through the course of disease. The collaborating institutions used their own protocols to collect whole blood in K2EDTA tubes. For TCRbeta analysis, collaborator samples were shipped as frozen whole blood, as isolated PBMCs, or as DNA extracted from either sample type. The sample belongs to a study of blood T cell repertoires in COVID-19 (dated by TCRdb to 2020 to 2021). At the level of the whole study: Collaborator samples came from the United States, Italy and Spain and covered acute and convalescent phases of COVID-19. The material from the prospective study consisted of cDNA or gDNA derived from T cells, B-cell-depleted T cells, or PBMCs. Subjects who had been exposed to COVID-19, were actively infected with it, or had recovered from it provided the deeply sampled blood TCRbeta repertoires that made up the dataset. The repertoires were made available in a free public database intended to serve as a resource for research on the immune response to SARS-CoV-2. Samples came from the ongoing ImmuneRACE study (first 160 participants) plus 1,254 subjects from 6 global collaborators. Nearly every sample came with metadata listing a de-identified subject ID, COVID-19 status, age in years and sex. Where HLA class I and class II types were available, the types were taken from metadata supplied by the sample provider, not from assay-based typing. Points the paper makes about the study in general: How much clinical and demographic metadata was included differed by source and by participant, and the metadata was provided uncurated.

TCRbeta CDR3 regions were amplified from genomic DNA by means of the immunoSEQ Assay, a bias-controlled multiplex PCR. The original pipeline was this. Nucleated cell counts per sample were estimated from amplification of reference gene primers within the assay. To quantify the absolute abundance of each unique TCRbeta CDR3 rearrangement, sequence reads were collapsed and filtered. For each sample, productive Simpson clonality was calculated as the square root of Simpson's diversity index over productive rearrangements. Held by TCRdb, this immuneACCESS table contains in-frame sequences only and omits some clones. Under half of the omission traces to an unresolved V gene where checked; the cause of the rest is unknown. V and J calls and clone size are given by that table; D and trimming were obtained from the DNA. For this sample there are under 250,000 clones; 86% appear just once. Clones ranked in the top ten supply roughly 6.2% of the sample.

Relative to germline, V is 1 base shorter and J is 8 bases shorter, with 13 bases between their ends. For CDR1 and CDR2, the germline V gene lists SGDLS and YYNGEE. The CDR3 has 14 amino acids, counting the end cysteine and phenylalanine. The entry retains the CDR3 DNA only, 42 bases that are in frame from base 1. This receptor was identified in an elderly woman with COVID-19, enrolled during active disease. The sample consisted of peripheral blood. The V gene is TRBV9 and the J gene is TRBJ2-1, and possibly TRBD2, on 6 matching bases. The nucleotide sequence reads TGTGCCAGCAGCGTACTCGGGGGACCAGATGAGCAGTTCTTC. This sequence encodes CASSVLGGPDEQFF.